The present T cell receptor (beta chain) was sequenced within a study of shared clonotypes between healthy human individuals. Germline lookup yields CDR1 MDHEN and CDR2 SYDVKM. V shed 5 bases and J shed 9 bases, with 11 bases lying between them. There are 13 residues in the CDR3. Remarks on this clone: Antigen specificity is unknown.

Here immunoSEQ multiplex PCR was the method, and the copy in TCRdb shows in-frame clones only, minus some. The sample lists some 2,000,000 clones; more than 90% were seen once. Those who donated, Caucasian adults without exception, all lived in Nashville, Tennessee. The study's findings and limits: Only blood was sampled, and tissue TCR repertoires likely differ from blood ones. Shared clonotypes: roughly 4.5% naive CD4, around 4% naive CD8, about 2.5% memory CD4, approximately 0.41% memory CD8.

This receptor was taken from a man aged 18 to 29 in good health. The V gene is TRBV28, the J gene TRBJ1-6; D is possibly TRBD1 (5 bases). Sequences were obtained from naive CD4+ T cells sorted from blood. The sample's subset: CD45RA+ positively selected. The CDR3 DNA reads as TGTGCCAGCAGTGGGGGTTTAGGTTCACCCCTCCACTTT. This sequence encodes CASSGGLGSPLHF. Combining the CDR3 with reference TRBV28 and TRBJ1-6 gives the whole variable domain DVKVTQSSRYLVKRTGEKVFLECVQDMDHENMFWYRQDPGLGLRLIYFSYDVKMKEKGDIPEGYSVSREKKERFSLILESASTNQTSMYLCASSGGLGSPLHFGNGTRLTVT.